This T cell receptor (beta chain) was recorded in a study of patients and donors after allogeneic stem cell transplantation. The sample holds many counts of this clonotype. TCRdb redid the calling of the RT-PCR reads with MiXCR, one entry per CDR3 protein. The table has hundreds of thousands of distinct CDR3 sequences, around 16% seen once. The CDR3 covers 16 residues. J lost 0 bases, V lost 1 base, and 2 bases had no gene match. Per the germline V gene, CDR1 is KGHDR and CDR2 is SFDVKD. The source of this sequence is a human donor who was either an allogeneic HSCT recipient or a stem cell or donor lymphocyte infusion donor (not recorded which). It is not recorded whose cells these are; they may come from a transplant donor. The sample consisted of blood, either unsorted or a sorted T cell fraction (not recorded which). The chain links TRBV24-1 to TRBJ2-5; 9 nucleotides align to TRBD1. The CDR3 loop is CATSDFGQGYQETQYF. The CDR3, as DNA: TGTGCCACCAGTGATTTCGGACAGGGGTACCAAGAGACCCAGTACTTC.